These 28 T cell receptor beta chains came from one sample sequenced in a study of blood T cell repertoires in COVID-19. TCRdb's copy holds only in-frame clones and misses some; the assay was immunoSEQ multiplex PCR. This table holds around 310,000 clones, 90% found once. Sequenced input: peripheral blood. Source of these receptors: a woman aged 30 to 39 with COVID-19, enrolled during active disease.

V and J are TRBV28 and TRBJ2-2; 10 bases match TRBD2. The CDR3 is made up of 14 amino acids. CDR1 and CDR2 (germline): MDHEN, SYDVKM. V shed 9 bases and J 2 bases; nucleotides not matched to a gene: 3. DNA of the CDR3: TGTGCCAGTGGACTAGCGGTTAACACCGGGGAGCTGTTTTTT. This codes for CASGLAVNTGELFF. Using reference TRBV28 and TRBJ2-2 for the parts outside the CDR3, the full variable domain is DVKVTQSSRYLVKRTGEKVFLECVQDMDHENMFWYRQDPGLGLRLIYFSYDVKMKEKGDIPEGYSVSREKKERFSLILESASTNQTSMYLCASGLAVNTGELFFGEGSRLTVL.

J is TRBJ2-7 and V is TRBV18; 8 bases are shared with TRBD1. Trimming at V came to 3 bases and at J to 7 bases, leaving 8 bases not matched to a gene. CDR3 length: 14 amino acids. From germline, CDR1 is KGHSH and CDR2 LQKENI. CDR3 in amino acids: CASSPGQGGREQYF. The CDR3 DNA reads as TGTGCCAGCTCACCCGGACAGGGAGGTCGTGAGCAGTACTTC. Combining the CDR3 with reference TRBV18 and TRBJ2-7 gives the whole variable domain NAGVMQNPRHLVRRRGQEARLRCSPMKGHSHVYWYRQLPEEGLKFMVYLQKENIIDESGMPKERFSAEFPKEGPSILRIQQVVRGDSAAYFCASSPGQGGREQYFGPGTRLTVT.

V and J are TRBV7-9 and TRBJ1-5; D ambiguous. V dropped 2 bases and J dropped 5 bases, with 7 bases sitting between them. CDR1 is SEHNR and CDR2 is FQNEAQ in the germline V gene (reference sequence). The CDR3 has 13 residues. Here the CDR3 reads CASSLWGDQPQHF. The CDR3 DNA follows: TGTGCCAGCAGCTTATGGGGAGATCAGCCCCAGCATTTT.

The J gene is TRBJ2-7, the V gene TRBV29-1, with 9 bases aligning to TRBD1. CDR1 SQVTM and CDR2 ANQGSEA come from the germline V gene. After removal of 7 bases from V and 3 bases from J, the junction contained 7 bases not matched to a gene. This CDR3 has 13 residues. Written as DNA, the CDR3 is TGCAGCGCCGAGACAGGGGGGGGCTACGAGCAGTACTTC. Translation gives CSAETGGGYEQYF.

The V call is TRBV28, the J call TRBJ2-5; weak D call: TRBD2 (6 bases). The CDR3 has 12 amino acids. Trimming took 5 bases from V and 4 from J, leaving 8 bases between them. In germline, CDR1 is MDHEN, CDR2 SYDVKM. The CDR3 nucleotides are TGTGCCAGCAGTAGCGGGCCAGAGACCCAGTACTTC. Translating gives CASSSGPETQYF.

The rearrangement joins TRBV2 to TRBJ2-3, with 8 bases identical to TRBD2. The trim removed 6 bases at V and 1 base at J, leaving 6 bases unmatched. CDR1 is SNHLY, CDR2 FYNNEI, per germline. There are 15 residues in the CDR3. The CDR3 nucleotides are TGTGCCAGCAGACTCCAGACTAGCGGCACAGATACGCAGTATTTT. Residues: CASRLQTSGTDTQYF.

J is TRBJ2-7 and V is TRBV5-1; 7 positions match TRBD1. V was pared by 4 bases and J by 3 bases, with 7 bases of the junction left unmatched. Germline lookup yields CDR1 SGHRS and CDR2 YFSETQ. The CDR3 sequence is 14 residues long. CDR3 residues: CASSRTGQGYEQYF. The CDR3 nucleotides read TGCGCCAGCAGCAGGACAGGTCAGGGCTACGAGCAGTACTTC.

The chain couples TRBV6-1 to TRBJ2-1; 9 nucleotides agree with TRBD2. The CDR3 runs 18 residues. Germline V gene data show CDR1 as MNHNS and CDR2 as SASEGT. V lost 3 bases to trimming and J lost 7 bases; unmatched junction nucleotides: 16. CDR3 DNA sequence: TGTGCCAGCAGTGAGGTGTGGGTAGGGCTAGCGGGATCGAATGAGCAGTTCTTC. Amino acid sequence: CASSEVWVGLAGSNEQFF.

The rearrangement joins TRBV30 to TRBJ1-1; D is ambiguous. Trimming took 8 bases from V and 2 from J, leaving 15 bases between them. Germline assignment: CDR1 GTSNPN and CDR2 SVGIG (reference sequence). This CDR3 has 13 amino acids. CDR3 nucleotide sequence: TGTGCCGAAACCTCCGATAGAAACACTGAAGCTTTCTTT. Translation gives CAETSDRNTEAFF.

The rearrangement joins TRBV6-5 to TRBJ2-7, with 7 bases lining up with TRBD1. The CDR3 is 11 amino acids. The germline V gene has CDR1 MNHEY and CDR2 SVGAGI. V shed 6 bases and J 5 bases; nucleotides not matched to a gene: 1. The CDR3 here is CASRTGHEQYF. The CDR3 DNA is TGTGCCAGCAGGACAGGGCACGAGCAGTACTTC.

This chain uses TRBV9 with TRBJ2-7, with 7 bases fitting TRBD2. V shed 4 bases, J shed 3 bases, and the junction held 7 bases outside the gene matches. CDR3 length equals 14 residues. The V gene's germline CDR1 is SGDLS and CDR2 YYNGEE. CDR3 residues: CASSSRDYHYEQYF. The CDR3 nucleotides are TGTGCCAGCAGCTCCCGGGACTACCACTACGAGCAGTACTTC. Supplemented by reference TRBV9 and TRBJ2-7, the full variable domain reads DSGVTQTPKHLITATGQRVTLRCSPRSGDLSVYWYQQSLDQGLQFLIQYYNGEERAKGNILERFSAQQFPDLHSELNLSSLELGDSALYFCASSSRDYHYEQYFGPGTRLTVT.

The chain recombines TRBV7-8 with TRBJ2-7; D gene uncertain. The CDR3 contains 14 residues. The V gene's germline CDR1 is SGHVS and CDR2 FQNEAQ. With 1 base removed from V and 0 bases from J, the gap between germline ends came to 7 bases. The CDR3 spells CASSLVPSSYEQYF. The CDR3 DNA reads TGTGCCAGCAGCTTAGTCCCGAGCTCCTACGAGCAGTACTTC.

The chain recombines TRBV28 with TRBJ1-1; D call uncertain. Germline assignment: CDR1 MDHEN and CDR2 SYDVKM. Trimming cost V 3 bases and J 5 bases, with 13 bases left between them. The CDR3 has 14 residues. In nucleotides, the CDR3 is TGTGCCAGCAGTTTCGGTCGTTTACTGACTGAAGCTTTCTTT. Its translation is CASSFGRLLTEAFF.

The chain employs TRBV4-2 and TRBJ2-7; 11 bases align to TRBD2. V gave up 5 bases and J gave up 7 bases; unmatched junction bases: 4. Germline CDR1 reads LGHNA; CDR2 reads YNFKEQ. CDR3 length equals 13 residues. The CDR3 region has the DNA TGTGCCAGCAGCTCACTAGCGGGAGATGAGCAGTACTTC. Residues: CASSSLAGDEQYF.

The V and J genes are TRBV27 and TRBJ1-1; unclear D gene. The CDR3 is 14 amino acids. Germline V CDR1 and CDR2: MNHEY, SMNVEV (reference sequence). V lost 4 bases, J lost 0 bases, and 9 bases lay in between. The CDR3 reads CASSYRELNTEAFF. The DNA for the CDR3 is TGTGCCAGCAGTTACCGGGAGCTGAACACTGAAGCTTTCTTT.

V and J are TRBV7-2 and TRBJ1-2; 7 nucleotides line up with TRBD1. V lost 4 bases to trimming and J lost 7 bases; unmatched junction nucleotides: 6. Germline-derived CDR1 and CDR2 are SGHTA and FQGNSA. The CDR3 totals 13 residues. The CDR3 bases are TGTGCCAGCAGCTCGACAGGGACGGTTGGCTACACCTTC. Residues: CASSSTGTVGYTF.

The chain carries TRBV9 and TRBJ2-3; 7 nucleotides match TRBD2. This CDR3 has 16 residues. V lost 0 bases and J lost 1; bases outside the gene matches: 5. Germline V gene lookup returns CDR1 SGDLS and CDR2 YYNGEE. The CDR3 region has the DNA TGTGCCAGCAGCGTAGTGGCGGGAGCCCGCACAGATACGCAGTATTTT. This codes for CASSVVAGARTDTQYF.

As for this clone: The sample holds other DNA sequences that translate to the same CDR3. The chain employs TRBV6-5 and TRBJ2-7; D is perhaps TRBD2 (6 bases). The CDR3 spans 13 residues. Per germline, CDR1 MNHEY and CDR2 SVGAGI. V was cut by 2 bases and J by 3 bases, with 8 bases left in between. CDR3 in DNA: TGTGCCAGCAGTTACGGAGGGAACTACGAGCAGTACTTC. Protein: CASSYGGNYEQYF.

V is TRBV21-1 and J is TRBJ2-5; the table's D call, TRBD2, was not checked against the DNA. TRBV21-1 is reported as a pseudogene. The CDR3 consists of 16 residues. Written as DNA, the CDR3 is TGTGCCAGCAGCAAAGAGGTCGGGGGTAGGAAAGAGACCCAGTACTTC. Its translation is CASSKEVGGRKETQYF.

The chain employs TRBV19 and TRBJ1-3, with a possible D match to TRBD1 (5 bases). CDR1 is LNHDA and CDR2 is SQIVND in the germline V gene (reference sequence). This CDR3 spans 15 amino acids. Trimming shortened V by 3 bases and J by 0 bases, and 9 bases separated the two germline ends. CDR3 protein: CASSIDRDSGNTIYF. CDR3 bases: TGTGCCAGTAGTATCGACAGAGACTCTGGAAACACCATATATTTT.

The V gene is TRBV2, the J gene TRBJ2-7; a weak D match, TRBD2 (6 bases). V shed 2 bases and J shed 0 bases, with 14 bases lying between them. Germline V gene sequence: CDR1 SNHLY, CDR2 FYNNEI. The CDR3 length is 16 residues. The CDR3 loop reads CASSELVNGSSYEQYF. The CDR3 coding sequence is TGTGCCAGCAGTGAATTAGTTAACGGGAGCTCCTACGAGCAGTACTTC.

The gene calls are TRBV7-9 and TRBJ1-2, with D possibly being TRBD1 (6 bases). CDR1 and CDR2 from the germline V gene are SEHNR and FQNEAQ (reference sequence). The CDR3 covers 13 residues. The ends were cut back, 5 bases at V and 5 bases at J, with 12 bases in the middle. The CDR3 DNA reads as TGTGCCAGCAGCCCGAACAGGGCTTATGGCTACACCTTC. Its protein is CASSPNRAYGYTF.

CDR3 in DNA: TGCGCCAGCACCCCATCCTTGGACAGGAGTTGCACCTTC. Translating it yields CASTPSLDRSCTF. The chain recombines TRBV10-2 with TRBJ1-2; TRBD1 agrees at 7 bases. Germline loops: CDR1 WSHSY, CDR2 SAAADI. J was trimmed by 13 bases and V by 7 bases; bases with no gene match: 15. CDR3 length: 13 amino acids.

The chain is built from TRBV9 and TRBJ2-2; 7 nucleotides agree with TRBD1. Germline trimming cut 3 bases from V and 4 bases from J; bases unmatched to any gene: 9. Germline V lookup: CDR1 SGDLS, CDR2 YYNGEE. This CDR3 is built from 16 residues. CDR3 in DNA: TGTGCCAGCAGCGCGGGGACAGCCCCGGGCACCGGGGAGCTGTTTTTT. Translation gives CASSAGTAPGTGELFF. Combining the CDR3 with reference TRBV9 and TRBJ2-2 gives the whole variable domain DSGVTQTPKHLITATGQRVTLRCSPRSGDLSVYWYQQSLDQGLQFLIQYYNGEERAKGNILERFSAQQFPDLHSELNLSSLELGDSALYFCASSAGTAPGTGELFFGEGSRLTVL.

This chain links TRBV28 with TRBJ2-1; 7 bases map to TRBD1. Germline CDR1 MDHEN, CDR2 SYDVKM. The CDR3 consists of 14 residues. V dropped 6 bases and J dropped 6; count of bases not matched to a gene: 8. CDR3 region: CASSSPGQVNEQFF. The CDR3 DNA follows: TGTGCCAGCAGCTCTCCCGGACAGGTCAATGAGCAGTTCTTC.

The V gene is TRBV18, the J gene TRBJ1-5; maybe TRBD1 (5 bases). Trimming left V 9 bases short and J 7 bases short, with 16 bases between. The CDR3 length is 13 residues. Germline CDR1 reads KGHSH; CDR2 reads LQKENI. CDR3 in DNA: TGTGCCAGACTCGCCGGGGGGAACCAGCCCCAGCATTTT. This encodes CARLAGGNQPQHF.

The chain carries TRBV11-2 and TRBJ2-3; 7 nucleotides line up with TRBD1. The germline CDR1 and CDR2 sequences are SGHAT and FQNNGV. The CDR3 runs to 15 residues. V shed 5 bases and J 0 bases; nucleotides not matched to a gene: 5. The CDR3 protein is CASSLGQTSTDTQYF. The CDR3 DNA follows: TGTGCCAGCAGCCTGGGACAGACTAGCACAGATACGCAGTATTTT.

The chain has TRBV12-5 and TRBJ2-5, with TRBD2 matching over 9 bases. CDR1 LGHNT and CDR2 FRNRAP come from the germline V gene. CDR3 length equals 16 residues. J lost 2 bases, V lost 1 base, and 5 bases had no gene match. CDR3 loop: CASGLGLAGVQETQYF. CDR3 bases: TGTGCTAGTGGTTTGGGGTTAGCGGGAGTTCAAGAGACCCAGTACTTC. The variable domain in full, with the rest retrieved from reference TRBV12-5 and TRBJ2-5, is DARVTQTPRHKVTEMGQEVTMRCQPILGHNTVFWYRQTMMQGLELLAYFRNRAPLDDSGMPKDRFSAEMPDATLATLKIQPSEPRDSAVYFCASGLGLAGVQETQYFGPGTRLLVL.